This TCR beta chain was observed in a study of CD8 T cells in ankylosing spondylitis. Regarding the study as a whole: Disease-linked clones reportedly concentrated significantly in matched ankylosing spondylitis synovial fluid.

Using its own MiXCR run on the 5' RACE reads, TCRdb lists one record per CDR3 protein. The data contain around 180,000 distinct CDR3 sequences, roughly 18% of them singletons. This clonotype appeared many times. What it recognizes is unknown. Losses at the gene ends were 1 base for V and 2 bases for J; bases not matched to a gene: 3. The CDR3 has 16 amino acids. The source of this sequence is a male donor aged 5 to 29 with ankylosing spondylitis or in good health (not recorded which). Sequences were obtained from blood, either unsorted or a sorted T cell fraction (not recorded which). V usage is TRBV12-3 or TRBV12-4 and J usage is TRBJ2-3; 10 positions agree with TRBD2. The CDR3 sequence: CASSLGLAGATDTQYF. The DNA of the CDR3 is TGTGCCAGCAGTTTAGGTCTAGCGGGAGCCACAGATACGCAGTATTTT.